These 6 T cell receptor beta chains were sequenced from one sample in a study of control samples from healthy donors and cancer patients. The protocol was immunoSEQ multiplex PCR, while the TCRdb copy is restricted to in-frame clones and leaves out a portion. The table records 210,000 or so clones, roughly nine tenths of them present only once. The sample was blood. All receptors come from a man between 25 and 39 years old in good health.

The J gene is TRBJ2-1, the V gene TRBV2; D gene ambiguous. The ends were cut back, 7 bases at V and 7 bases at J, with 11 bases in the middle. Germline V CDR1 and CDR2: SNHLY, FYNNEI. The CDR3 is 12 residues long. The CDR3 DNA reads as TGTGCCAGCACTCGTGGGTGGAATGAGCAGTTCTTC. Translating it yields CASTRGWNEQFF.

The chain employs TRBV4-2 and TRBJ1-1, with TRBD1 as a possible D gene (5 bases). Trimming removed 2 bases from V and 1 base from J, with 11 bases in between. Germline V lookup: CDR1 LGHNA, CDR2 YNFKEQ. The CDR3 sequence is 15 residues long. The CDR3 bases are TGTGCCAGCAGCCAAATACCTGGGGGGAACACTGAAGCTTTCTTT. It specifies CASSQIPGGNTEAFF.

The V call is TRBV5-1, the J call TRBJ1-5; D gene ambiguous. This CDR3 contains 16 residues. CDR1 is SGHRS, CDR2 YFSETQ, per germline. Deletions cut 2 bases from V and 1 base from J, with 13 bases between. The DNA of the CDR3 is TGCGCCAGCAGCTTACCGGACCCACCCAGCAATCAGCCCCAGCATTTT. It translates to CASSLPDPPSNQPQHF.

The V and J genes are TRBV12-5 and TRBJ1-1; D gene uncertain. Trimming shortened V by 3 bases and J by 4 bases, and 15 bases separated the two germline ends. The CDR3 covers 15 residues. Germline CDR1 is LGHNT and CDR2 is FRNRAP. The DNA for the CDR3 is TGTGCTAGTGGTTTAATGACGGTCGAAGGCACTGAAGCTTTCTTT. Translated: CASGLMTVEGTEAFF.

This clone was found once. V usage is TRBV9 and J usage is TRBJ2-3; 8 positions agree with TRBD2. With 0 bases clipped from V and 0 bases from J, the junction kept 6 bases outside the gene matches. Germline V lookup: CDR1 SGDLS, CDR2 YYNGEE. The CDR3 consists of 17 residues. The CDR3 here is CASSVAAGGSSTDTQYF. CDR3 DNA: TGTGCCAGCAGCGTAGCGGCGGGGGGATCTAGCACAGATACGCAGTATTTT.

The chain carries TRBV5-1 and TRBJ2-7; tentatively, D is TRBD1 (7 bases). Trimming took off 4 bases at V and 7 bases at J, with 15 bases between the two ends. From germline, CDR1 is SGHRS and CDR2 YFSETQ. The CDR3 has 13 amino acids. The CDR3 reads CASSAGTELEQYF. The CDR3, as DNA: TGCGCCAGCAGCGCGGGGACAGAACTAGAGCAGTACTTC.